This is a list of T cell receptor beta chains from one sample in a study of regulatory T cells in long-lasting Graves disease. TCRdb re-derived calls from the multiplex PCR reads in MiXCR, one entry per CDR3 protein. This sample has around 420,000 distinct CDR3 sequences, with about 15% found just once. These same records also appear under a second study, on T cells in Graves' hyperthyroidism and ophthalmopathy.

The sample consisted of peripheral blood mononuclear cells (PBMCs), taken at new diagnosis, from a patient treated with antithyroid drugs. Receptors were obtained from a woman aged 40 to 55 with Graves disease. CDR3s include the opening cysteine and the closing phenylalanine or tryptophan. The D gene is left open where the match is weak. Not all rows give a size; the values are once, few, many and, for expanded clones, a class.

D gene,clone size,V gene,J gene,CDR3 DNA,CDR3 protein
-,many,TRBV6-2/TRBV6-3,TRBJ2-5,TGTGCCAGCAGCCCCGGACAGACCGTTCAACAAGAGACCCAGTACTTC,CASSPGQTVQQETQYF
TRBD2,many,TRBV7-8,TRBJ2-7,TGTGCCAGCAGCTCCCCGGTTAGCGGGACCAAGCGGATCTACGAGCAGTACTTC,CASSSPVSGTKRIYEQYF
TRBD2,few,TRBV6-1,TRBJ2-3,TGTGCCAGCAGTATAGCGGGAAGGACAGATACGCAGTATTTT,CASSIAGRTDTQYF
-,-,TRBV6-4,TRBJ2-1,TGTGCCAGCCGCCGGTCGGCGAGCTCCTACAATGAGCAGTTCTTC,CASRRSASSYNEQFF
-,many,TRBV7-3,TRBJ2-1,TGTGCCAGCAGCTTAGTCGGGCGTCCGGGTGGCAATGAGCAGTTCTTC,CASSLVGRPGGNEQFF
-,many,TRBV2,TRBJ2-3,TGTGCCAGCAGCGGGATTGGCACAGATACGCAGTATTTT,CASSGIGTDTQYF
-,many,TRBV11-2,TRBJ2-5,TGTGCCAGCAGCTCGGACGACATCAGCCCAACGCTCCAAGAGACCCAGTACTTC,CASSSDDISPTLQETQYF
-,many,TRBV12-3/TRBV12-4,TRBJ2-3,TGTGCCAGCAGCCGTACTAGGAAGACAGATACGCAGTATTTT,CASSRTRKTDTQYF
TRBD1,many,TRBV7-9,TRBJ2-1,TGTGCCAGCAGCTTTGGGACAGGGGAAGAGCAGTTCTTC,CASSFGTGEEQFF
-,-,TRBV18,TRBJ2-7,TGTGCCAGCTCACCCCTCTTGCAGGGTGAGGCCGAGCAGTACTTC,CASSPLLQGEAEQYF
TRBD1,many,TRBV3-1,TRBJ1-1,TGTGCCAGCAGCCAGGGACAGATGAACACTGAAGCTTTCTTT,CASSQGQMNTEAFF
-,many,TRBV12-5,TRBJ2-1,TGTGCTAGTGGTTTGGCCACAGGTCTGGACTCTGAGCAGTTCTTC,CASGLATGLDSEQFF
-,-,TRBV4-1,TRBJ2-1,TGCGCCAGCAGCCAAGTTGTAATTGGGGGTAGTTTGGGCAGGGCAAGCGGAAATGAGCAGTTCTTC,CASSQVVIGGSLGRASGNEQFF
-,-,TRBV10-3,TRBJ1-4,TGTGCCATCAGTGACAGGGGCCAAGATAATGAAAAACTGTTTTTT,CAISDRGQDNEKLFF
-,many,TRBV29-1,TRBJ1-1,TGCAGCGTTGAACAGGGAAATCGGGGAGCTTTCTTT,CSVEQGNRGAFF
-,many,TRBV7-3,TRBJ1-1,TGTGCCAGCAGCTTAGGGGGGCGCGCCACTGAAGCTTTCTTT,CASSLGGRATEAFF
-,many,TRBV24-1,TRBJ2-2,TGTGCCACCAGTACCTCCCAGAAGAACACCGGGGAGCTGTTTTTT,CATSTSQKNTGELFF
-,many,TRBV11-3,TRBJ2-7,TGTGCCAGCAGCCCGCCCGAGCAGTACTTC,CASSPPEQYF
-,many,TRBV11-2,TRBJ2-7,TGTGCCAGCAGCTTAGTTGTGGGGAGAGGCGAGCAGTACTTC,CASSLVVGRGEQYF
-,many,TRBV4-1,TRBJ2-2,TGCGCCAGCAGCCAAGTGAGTCTAGCAGACGCAACGAACACCGGGGAGCTGTTTTTT,CASSQVSLADATNTGELFF
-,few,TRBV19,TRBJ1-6,TGTGCCAGTAGTATAGGAATCGCGCCAGCACCCCTCCACTTT,CASSIGIAPAPLHF
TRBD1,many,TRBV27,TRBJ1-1,TGTGCCAGCAGTCCGAACTACCGGACAGGGAACACTGAAGCTTTCTTT,CASSPNYRTGNTEAFF
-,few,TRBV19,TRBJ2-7,TGTGCCAGTAGGAGGGGGGAGCCCTACGAGCAGTACTTC,CASRRGEPYEQYF